This T cell receptor (beta chain) stems from a study of technical replicates of blood from several donors. The germline gives CDR1 SQVTM, CDR2 ANQGSEA. The CDR3 spans 16 residues. Losses at the gene ends were 1 base for V and 1 base for J; bases not matched to a gene: 9. The repertoire was sequenced with immunoSEQ multiplex PCR; TCRdb's copy has only in-frame clones and lacks some. Of more than 60,000 clones detected, just under 95% appear once; the ten largest clones hold about 0.25%. The sequenced material came from T cells isolated from PBMCs. The TCR comes from a human donor in good health. The chain carries TRBV29-1 and TRBJ2-7, with TRBD1 matching over 8 bases. CDR3 region: CSVEAGGQGPSYEQYF. CDR3 DNA sequence: TGCAGCGTTGAAGCCGGAGGACAGGGTCCTTCCTACGAGCAGTACTTC.